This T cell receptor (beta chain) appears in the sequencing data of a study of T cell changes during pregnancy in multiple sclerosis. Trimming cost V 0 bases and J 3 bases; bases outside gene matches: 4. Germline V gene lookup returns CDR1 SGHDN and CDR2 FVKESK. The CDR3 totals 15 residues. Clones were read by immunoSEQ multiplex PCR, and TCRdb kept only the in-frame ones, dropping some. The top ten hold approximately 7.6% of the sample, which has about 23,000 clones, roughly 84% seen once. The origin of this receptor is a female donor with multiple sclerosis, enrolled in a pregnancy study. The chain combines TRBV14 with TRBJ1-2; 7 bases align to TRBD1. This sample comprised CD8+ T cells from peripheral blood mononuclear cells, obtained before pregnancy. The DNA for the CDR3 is TGTGCCAGCAGCCAAGACGAGGGGGCTGACTATGGCTACACCTTC. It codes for CASSQDEGADYGYTF.